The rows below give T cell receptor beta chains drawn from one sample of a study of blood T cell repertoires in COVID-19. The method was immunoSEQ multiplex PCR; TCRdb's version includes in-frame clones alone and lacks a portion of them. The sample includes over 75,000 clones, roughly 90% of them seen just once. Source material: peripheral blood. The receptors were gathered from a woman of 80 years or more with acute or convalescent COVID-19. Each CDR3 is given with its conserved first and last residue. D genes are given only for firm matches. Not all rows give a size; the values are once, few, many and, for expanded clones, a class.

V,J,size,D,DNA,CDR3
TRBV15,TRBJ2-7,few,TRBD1,TGTGCCACCAGCAGAGATATCCTTAGAGACAGGGGATCCGAGCAGTACTTC,CATSRDILRDRGSEQYF
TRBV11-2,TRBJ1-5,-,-,TGTGCCAGCAGCTTAGCTCCGGGCAATCAGCCCCAGCATTTT,CASSLAPGNQPQHF
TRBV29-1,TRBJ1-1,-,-,TGCAGCGTGGTAACAGGGATTACTGAAGCTTTCTTT,CSVVTGITEAFF
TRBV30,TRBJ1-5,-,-,TGTGCCTGGAGTGTTAGGGGGGGCACTCAGCCCCAGCATTTT,CAWSVRGGTQPQHF
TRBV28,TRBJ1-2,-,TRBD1,TGTGCCAGCAGTTTTGGACAGGGGGCGTCTGGCTACACCTTC,CASSFGQGASGYTF
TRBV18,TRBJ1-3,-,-,TGTGCCAGCTCACCACCGCGGGGGGATTTATCTGGAAACACCATATATTTT,CASSPPRGDLSGNTIYF
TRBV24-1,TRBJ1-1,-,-,TGTGCCACCAGTGATTTCGGGGGGGGCGACGACACTGAAGCTTTCTTT,CATSDFGGGDDTEAFF
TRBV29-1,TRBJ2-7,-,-,TGCAGCGTTGGACAGTTTTCCTACGAGCAGTACTTC,CSVGQFSYEQYF
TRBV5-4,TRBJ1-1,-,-,TGTGCCAGCAAACAAACAGGGCCCAACGGTGAAGCTTTCTTT,CASKQTGPNGEAFF
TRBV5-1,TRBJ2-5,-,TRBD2,TGCGCCAGCAGCTTGTCAAGACTAGCAGGGACCCAGTACTTC,CASSLSRLAGTQYF
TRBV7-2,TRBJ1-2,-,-,TGTGCCAGCAGCTTAGCACCGGGCTATGGCTACACCTTC,CASSLAPGYGYTF
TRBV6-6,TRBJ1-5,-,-,TGTGCCAGCAGTCGGCCCTCCCGAGACTTCAATCAGCCCCAGCATTTT,CASSRPSRDFNQPQHF
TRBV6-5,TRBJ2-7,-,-,TGTGCCAGCAGTTACGGGCACACCTACGAGCAGTACTTC,CASSYGHTYEQYF
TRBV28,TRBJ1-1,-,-,TGTGCCAGCAGTTCCTACAGGGACCGGAACACTGAAGCTTTCTTT,CASSSYRDRNTEAFF
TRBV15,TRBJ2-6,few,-,TGTGCCACCAGCAGAGCGTCTAGTCCGTTTGGGGCCAACGTCCTGACTTTC,CATSRASSPFGANVLTF
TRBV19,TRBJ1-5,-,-,TGTGCCAGTACCGACAGCATATATAGCAATCAGCCCCAGCATTTT,CASTDSIYSNQPQHF
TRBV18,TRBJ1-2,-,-,TGTGCCAGCTCACCCATCGGGGGGACTAACTATGGCTACACCTTC,CASSPIGGTNYGYTF
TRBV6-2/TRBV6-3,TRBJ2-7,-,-,TGTGCCAGCAGCCCCGCGTTCGGCGAGCAGTACTTC,CASSPAFGEQYF
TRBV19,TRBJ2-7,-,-,TGTGCCAGTACGTTAACAGGGTCCTACGAGCAGTACTTC,CASTLTGSYEQYF
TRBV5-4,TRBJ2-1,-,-,TGTGCCAGCAGCTCCCGGACTGGCGAAAGCTCCTACAATGAGCAGTTCTTC,CASSSRTGESSYNEQFF
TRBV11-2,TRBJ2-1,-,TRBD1,TGTGCCAGCAGCTTAAGGACAGGGGGTAATGAGCAGTTCTTC,CASSLRTGGNEQFF
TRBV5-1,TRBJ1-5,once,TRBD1,TGCGCCAGCAGCTTGGAGGGGACAGGGAACAATCAGCCCCAGCATTTT,CASSLEGTGNNQPQHF
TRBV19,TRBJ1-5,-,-,TGTGCCAGTAGTATCGGTCCATTTAGTGAACAGCCCCAGCATTTT,CASSIGPFSEQPQHF
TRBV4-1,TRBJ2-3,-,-,TGCGCCAGCAGCCAAGAAACGGGTGCGGACACAGATACGCAGTATTTT,CASSQETGADTDTQYF
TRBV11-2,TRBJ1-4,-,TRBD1,TGTGCCAGCAGCGAGGGACAGGGAGGTGTTAATGAAAAACTGTTTTTT,CASSEGQGGVNEKLFF
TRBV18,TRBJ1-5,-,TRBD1,TGTGCCAGCTCACCCGACAGGGGGTATCAGCCCCAGCATTTT,CASSPDRGYQPQHF
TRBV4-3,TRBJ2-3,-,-,TGCGCCAGCAGCCGGGGGCTGGGGGCAACAGATACGCAGTATTTT,CASSRGLGATDTQYF
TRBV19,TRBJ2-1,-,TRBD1,TGTGCCAGTAGTCCCGCGGGACAGGTCTACAATGAGCAGTTCTTC,CASSPAGQVYNEQFF
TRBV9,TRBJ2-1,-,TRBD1,TGTGCCAGCAGCGTGGGACAGGGGTCGGGCAATGAGCAGTTCTTC,CASSVGQGSGNEQFF
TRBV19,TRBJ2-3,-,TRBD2,TGTGCCAGTAGTATCCCACTGGGACTAGCGGATACGCAGTATTTT,CASSIPLGLADTQYF
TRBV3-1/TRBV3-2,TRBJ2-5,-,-,TGTGCCAGCAGCTACCAGGCTATTCCAGAGACCCAGTACTTC,CASSYQAIPETQYF
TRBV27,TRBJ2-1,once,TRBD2,TGTGCCAGCAGTTCTTATTTTTTAGCGGGGGGGCCAGATGAGCAGTTCTTC,CASSSYFLAGGPDEQFF
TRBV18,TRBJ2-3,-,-,TGTGCCAGCTCACAACTACGGACCAAGGGGATCACAGATACGCAGTATTTT,CASSQLRTKGITDTQYF
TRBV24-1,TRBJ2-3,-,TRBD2,TGTGCCACCAGGGCTAGCGGCGTCACAGATACGCAGTATTTT,CATRASGVTDTQYF
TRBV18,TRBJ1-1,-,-,TGTGCCAGCTCACCAATAGAGGCCGTGAACACTGAAGCTTTCTTT,CASSPIEAVNTEAFF
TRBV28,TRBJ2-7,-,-,TGTGCCAGCAGCAAGACAGTTTTCGAGCAGTACTTC,CASSKTVFEQYF
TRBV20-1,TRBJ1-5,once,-,TGCAGTGCTAGTCGAGTCAATCAGCCCCAGCATTTT,CSASRVNQPQHF
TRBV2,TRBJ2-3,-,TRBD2,TGTGCCAGCAGTGCGATCCACAGCGGGAGGGAAGGAGATACGCAGTATTTT,CASSAIHSGREGDTQYF
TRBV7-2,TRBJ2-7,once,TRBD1,TGTGCCAGCAGCTTAGACAGGGGATACTACGAGCAGTACTTC,CASSLDRGYYEQYF
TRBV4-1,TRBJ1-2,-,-,TGCGCCAGCAGCCAAGGCTTACTCCAACAGGATTTTGGCGTTATCTATGGCTACACCTTC,CASSQGLLQQDFGVIYGYTF
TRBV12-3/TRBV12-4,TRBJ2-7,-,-,TGTGCCAGCAGTTTGGTGTCTAGGGGGGAGCAGTACTTC,CASSLVSRGEQYF
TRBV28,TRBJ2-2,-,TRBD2,TGTGCCAGCAGTCAGACTAGCGGGATTCCCGGGGAGCTGTTTTTT,CASSQTSGIPGELFF
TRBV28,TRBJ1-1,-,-,TGTGCCAGCAGTTTCCCCCTCGGGGGGGTGAACACTGAAGCTTTCTTT,CASSFPLGGVNTEAFF
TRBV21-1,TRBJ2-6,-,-,TGTGCCAGCAGCAAAAGGACAGGGCCTTCTGGGGCCAACGTCCTGACTTTC,CASSKRTGPSGANVLTF
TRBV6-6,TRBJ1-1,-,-,TGTGCCAGCAGTTCACAGGGTTTGGGCACTGAAGCTTTCTTT,CASSSQGLGTEAFF
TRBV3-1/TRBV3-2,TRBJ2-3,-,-,TGTGCCAGCAGCTGCACGCGGGGTGTTGGGGACACAGATACGCAGTATTTT,CASSCTRGVGDTDTQYF
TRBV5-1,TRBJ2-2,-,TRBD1,TGCGCCAGCAGCTTGGTCCCTGCAGGGGGTACCGGGGAGCTGTTTTTT,CASSLVPAGGTGELFF
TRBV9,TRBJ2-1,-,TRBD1,TGTGCCAGCAGCCCCGGACCGGGACAGGGGAATGAGCAGTTCTTC,CASSPGPGQGNEQFF
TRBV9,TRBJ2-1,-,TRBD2,TGTGCCAGCAGCGGCGGGACTAGCGACTACAATGAGCAGTTCTTC,CASSGGTSDYNEQFF
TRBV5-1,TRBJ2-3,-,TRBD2,TGCGCCGGTGCTAGCGGGAGCACAGATACGCAGTATTTT,CAGASGSTDTQYF
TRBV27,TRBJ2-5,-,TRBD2,TGTGCCAGCAGTTCTCTAGCGGGGGGGCCTGGAGAGACCCAGTACTTC,CASSSLAGGPGETQYF
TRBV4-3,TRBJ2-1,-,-,TGCGCCAGCAGCCAAGATATAGGGGCTAATGAGCAGTTCTTC,CASSQDIGANEQFF
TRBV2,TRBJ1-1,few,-,TGTGCCAGCCAGGTCGTCCGAAAGGCCACTGAAGCTTTCTTT,CASQVVRKATEAFF
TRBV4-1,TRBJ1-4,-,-,TGCGCCAGCAGCCAAGGCAGGGCAGGCCTAAATGAAAAACTGTTTTTT,CASSQGRAGLNEKLFF